This T cell receptor (beta chain) was recovered during a study of T cell responses to AZD1222 COVID-19 vaccine. In the study overall: It was second doses at about 4 or about 12 weeks that were pooled.

Data came from immunoSEQ multiplex PCR; TCRdb stores just in-frame clones and leaves some out. The sample consists of about 55,000 clones, nearly 90% of them appearing once. Study results and limitations: Repertoires were obtained only post-peak T cell response. Females made up more of the donors, who were largely white British, and clonal diversity may have come out too low. Just six AZD1222 recipients tested seropositive at baseline.

This clone appeared a few times. The antigen is unknown. V was clipped by 4 bases and J by 5 bases; unmatched bases: 7. The germline gives CDR1 SNHLY, CDR2 FYNNEI. The CDR3 runs to 14 residues. The sequencing used peripheral blood, collected on day 0 of AZD1222 vaccination. The rearrangement joins TRBV2 to TRBJ2-5, with 7 positions matching TRBD2. The receptor was isolated from an adult in good health. The CDR3 protein is CASSVTAGEETQYF. DNA of the CDR3: TGTGCCAGCAGTGTGACCGCGGGGGAGGAGACCCAGTACTTC.